Following are 30 T cell receptor beta chains from one sample sequenced in a study of shared clonotypes between healthy human individuals. TCRdb keeps only in-frame clones here, not all; method: immunoSEQ multiplex PCR. The sample has approximately 530,000 clones; approximately 95% are singletons. Sequencing was carried out using naive CD4+ T cells sorted from blood. The subset is: CD45RA+ positively selected. The receptor source for this set is a woman under 40 in good health.

The rearrangement links TRBV6-5 to TRBJ2-7, with D maybe TRBD1 (6 bases). There are 15 residues in the CDR3. V lost 2 bases and J lost 7, with 18 bases in between. Germline-derived CDR1 and CDR2 are MNHEY and SVGAGI. CDR3 nucleotide sequence: TGTGCCAGCAGTTACGGCAGGGGATATAACTGGGAGCAGTACTTC. Translated: CASSYGRGYNWEQYF.

The chain has TRBV4-1 and TRBJ2-7; 7 positions agree with TRBD1. The length of the CDR3 is 15 residues. Germline CDR1 is MGHRA and CDR2 is YSYEKL. The V segment lost 0 bases and the J segment 1 base; nucleotides outside the gene matches: 3. The CDR3 DNA reads TGCGCCAGCAGCCAAGATACGGGACAGTCCTACGAGCAGTACTTC. This gives the protein CASSQDTGQSYEQYF.

This clone was found once. This chain connects TRBV11-2 to TRBJ2-5; tentative D call: TRBD1 (5 bases). V lost 11 bases to trimming and J lost 7 bases, with 23 bases between them. The CDR3 loop spans 14 amino acids. The V gene's germline CDR1 is SGHAT and CDR2 FQNNGV. CDR3 protein: CAASLTGGGATQYF. In nucleotides, the CDR3 is TGTGCCGCGAGCTTAACGGGCGGTGGGGCGACCCAGTACTTC.

The J gene is TRBJ2-7, the V gene TRBV28; no clear D gene. This CDR3 has 11 amino acids. The V gene lost 5 bases and the J gene lost 4 bases, with 6 bases spanning the gap. Germline CDR1 and CDR2: MDHEN and SYDVKM. In nucleotides, the CDR3 is TGTGCCAGCAGTCCGGAGTACGAGCAGTACTTC. Protein product: CASSPEYEQYF.

V usage is TRBV11-1 and J usage is TRBJ2-3; 9 bases agree with TRBD1. The V and J ends lost 6 bases and 0 bases, in that order; junction bases with no gene match: 7. The CDR3 covers 16 residues. CDR1 and CDR2 (germline): SGHAT, FQDESV (reference sequence). The CDR3: CASRDPGQGSTDTQYF. The CDR3 DNA is TGTGCCAGCAGGGATCCTGGACAGGGGAGCACAGATACGCAGTATTTT.

This chain joins TRBV4-1 and TRBJ1-1, with a tentative D call TRBD1 (5 bases). This CDR3 is built from 15 residues. V lost 1 base to trimming and J lost 1 base, with 10 bases between them. Germline V gene data show CDR1 as MGHRA and CDR2 as YSYEKL. The DNA of the CDR3 is TGCGCCAGCAGCCAAGGGCCAGGGAAGAACACTGAAGCTTTCTTT. This sequence encodes CASSQGPGKNTEAFF.

The chain couples TRBV7-9 to TRBJ2-1; no clear D gene. This CDR3 is built from 14 residues. The V gene's germline CDR1 is SEHNR and CDR2 FQNEAQ (reference sequence). Trimming shortened V by 5 bases and J by 5 bases, and 13 bases separated the two germline ends. CDR3: CASSPRWGNNEQFF. The CDR3 coding sequence is TGTGCCAGCAGCCCCCGCTGGGGAAACAATGAGCAGTTCTTC.

The rearrangement joins TRBV10-3 to TRBJ1-3, with D possibly matching TRBD1 (5 bases). The CDR3 runs 13 residues. Germline lookup yields CDR1 ENHRY and CDR2 SYGVKD. Trimming shortened V by 7 bases and J by 3 bases, and 10 bases separated the two germline ends. CDR3 region: CAIKGRDGNTIYF. The CDR3 DNA sequence: TGTGCCATCAAGGGCAGGGATGGAAACACCATATATTTT.

This clone was counted once. This rearrangement joins TRBV7-9 to TRBJ1-2, with 10 nucleotides matching TRBD1. Germline V gene sequence: CDR1 SEHNR, CDR2 FQNEAQ (reference sequence). The junction had 10 bases not matched to a gene; V was cut back by 3 bases and J by 6 bases. CDR3 length: 16 amino acids. The DNA for the CDR3 is TGTGCCAGCAGCTTTTTACTGGGGACAGGGGATGATGGCTACACCTTC. Translating it yields CASSFLLGTGDDGYTF.

The chain uses TRBV7-8 and TRBJ1-2; D is unclear. Trimming took 3 bases from V and 0 from J, leaving 5 bases between them. The germline V gene encodes CDR1 SGHVS and CDR2 FQNEAQ. CDR3 length: 13 amino acids. The CDR3 coding sequence is TGTGCCAGCAGCTTTTTCCCTAACTATGGCTACACCTTC. It yields the protein CASSFFPNYGYTF.

The CDR3 protein is CASRPQGALYNEQFF. As DNA, the CDR3 is TGTGCCAGCAGACCACAGGGGGCTCTGTACAATGAGCAGTTCTTC. J is TRBJ2-1 and V is TRBV5-8; 9 bases agree with TRBD1. Germline V gives CDR1 SGHTS, CDR2 YDEGEE. Trimming removed 5 bases from V and 4 bases from J; junction bases left unmatched: 7. The CDR3 has 15 residues.

This clone appeared a few times. The chain has TRBV20-1 and TRBJ1-1; D gene unclear. This CDR3 is built from 11 residues. Germline V CDR1 and CDR2: DFQATT, SNEGSKA (reference sequence). In DNA, the CDR3 is TGCAGCTTTTGGGGGAACACTGAAGCTTTCTTT. Translation gives CSFWGNTEAFF.

The V call is TRBV30, the J call TRBJ2-1; D possibly corresponds to TRBD2 (6 bases). Germline CDR1 is GTSNPN and CDR2 is SVGIG (reference sequence). V gave up 0 bases and J gave up 3 bases, with 21 bases separating them. CDR3 length equals 18 residues. In DNA, the CDR3 is TGTGCCTGGAGTGTACAGGAGGCTCGGAGGGATTTCTACAATGAGCAGTTCTTC. Residues: CAWSVQEARRDFYNEQFF.

A single count supports this clone. The chain combines TRBV6-6 with TRBJ2-1; TRBD2 matches at 11 bases. With V trimmed by 6 bases and J by 11 bases, 6 bases remained unmatched. The germline gives CDR1 MNHNY, CDR2 SVGAGI (reference sequence). There are 13 residues in the CDR3. CDR3 DNA: TGTGCCAGCAGCACAGGGACTAGCGGAAAGCAGTTCTTC. This gives the protein CASSTGTSGKQFF.

This chain connects TRBV28 to TRBJ1-5; D perhaps matches TRBD1 (5 bases). The germline V gene encodes CDR1 MDHEN and CDR2 SYDVKM. The CDR3 spans 16 residues. Trimming stripped 5 bases from V and 6 bases from J, with 20 bases between. CDR3 bases: TGTGCCAGCAGTACACCCAGGGTGGGGACGAGTCAGCCCCAGCATTTT. It specifies CASSTPRVGTSQPQHF.

The chain combines TRBV18 with TRBJ2-7, with TRBD2 matching 9 bases. Trimming took 4 bases from V and 3 from J; bases not matched to a gene: 10. Germline V gene lookup returns CDR1 KGHSH and CDR2 LQKENI. The CDR3 sequence is 16 residues long. The CDR3 protein is CASSLQSSGKNYEQYF. In DNA, the CDR3 is TGTGCCAGCTCACTCCAGTCTAGCGGGAAGAACTACGAGCAGTACTTC.

The rearrangement uses TRBV4-1 and TRBJ2-2, with 16 bases lining up with TRBD2. Germline CDR1 and CDR2: MGHRA and YSYEKL. After removal of 4 bases from V and 5 bases from J, the junction contained 13 bases not matched to a gene. This CDR3 contains 20 residues. Here the CDR3 DNA reads TGCGCCAGCAGCCTCCTGGGACTAGCGGGAGGGCCCATAAGGACCGGGGAGCTGTTTTTT. It is translated as CASSLLGLAGGPIRTGELFF.

The chain recombines TRBV28 with TRBJ1-1, with D possibly TRBD1 on 5 matching bases. This CDR3 spans 13 amino acids. In germline, CDR1 is MDHEN, CDR2 SYDVKM. Trimming stripped 7 bases from V and 6 bases from J, with 15 bases between. In DNA, the CDR3 is TGTGCCAGCACCCCAGGGTTTTTGGCTGAAGCTTTCTTT. It translates to CASTPGFLAEAFF. Based on the CDR3 plus reference TRBV28 and TRBJ1-1, the full variable domain is DVKVTQSSRYLVKRTGEKVFLECVQDMDHENMFWYRQDPGLGLRLIYFSYDVKMKEKGDIPEGYSVSREKKERFSLILESASTNQTSMYLCASTPGFLAEAFFGQGTRLTVV.

This clone was counted once. This chain connects TRBV4-2 to TRBJ2-2, with 9 nucleotides matching TRBD2. The germline gives CDR1 LGHNA, CDR2 YNFKEQ. J gave up 3 bases and V 2 bases, and 4 bases lay outside the gene matches. CDR3 length: 16 amino acids. This CDR3 is CASSQLAGEDTGELFF. The CDR3 DNA follows: TGTGCCAGCAGCCAATTAGCGGGAGAAGACACCGGGGAGCTGTTTTTT.

V and J are TRBV30 and TRBJ2-7, with a possible D match to TRBD1 (6 bases). The CDR3 has 14 residues. The germline V and J ends were trimmed by 3 bases and 3 bases, with 15 bases remaining between them. Germline V gene sequence: CDR1 GTSNPN, CDR2 SVGIG (reference sequence). The CDR3 DNA is TGTGCCTGGAGCGGACCGGGACACGACTACGAGCAGTACTTC. Amino acid sequence: CAWSGPGHDYEQYF.

The CDR3 coding sequence is TGTGCCAGCAGCCCGGGCGCGGGGAGGAATCAGCCCCAGCATTTT. Its translation: CASSPGAGRNQPQHF. V usage is TRBV2 and J usage is TRBJ1-5; D not certain. The germline CDR1 and CDR2 sequences are SNHLY and FYNNEI. This CDR3 spans 15 amino acids. Trimming removed 6 bases at V and 4 bases at J, with 16 bases between.

In this sample, this clone turned up once. V gene TRBV7-8 combines with J gene TRBJ1-2; 7 bases are shared with TRBD1. The germline gives CDR1 SGHVS, CDR2 FQNEAQ. Trimming at V came to 5 bases and at J to 6 bases, leaving 12 bases not matched to a gene. This CDR3 has 15 amino acids. The CDR3 nucleotides read TGTGCCAGCAGCAACCCGACAGGGTTTAATGATGGCTACACCTTC. Its protein product is CASSNPTGFNDGYTF.

The CDR3 DNA reads TGTGCCAGTCCGACTGCGAGTCAGCCCCAGCATTTT. It codes for CASPTASQPQHF. This chain links TRBV7-9 with TRBJ1-5; D remains ambiguous. V lost 9 bases and J 6 bases, leaving 12 bases between the germline ends. The CDR3 is 12 amino acids. CDR1 is SEHNR, CDR2 FQNEAQ, per germline (reference sequence).

The chain carries TRBV5-1 and TRBJ2-5; the match to TRBD2 covers 11 bases. The ends lost 4 bases at V and 4 bases at J; junction bases unmatched: 6. The germline V gene encodes CDR1 SGHRS and CDR2 YFSETQ. The CDR3 contains 15 residues. The CDR3: CASSAGLAGPETQYF. The CDR3 DNA follows: TGCGCCAGCAGCGCCGGACTAGCGGGCCCAGAGACCCAGTACTTC.

The rearrangement uses TRBV5-6 and TRBJ1-1; no reliable D call. The CDR3 consists of 14 residues. V lost 4 bases and J 1 base, leaving 11 bases between the germline ends. Germline V lookup: CDR1 SGHDT, CDR2 YYEEEE. CDR3: CASSRWAPNTEAFF. DNA for the CDR3: TGTGCCAGCAGCCGTTGGGCCCCGAACACTGAAGCTTTCTTT. Variable domain in full (rest from reference TRBV5-6 and TRBJ1-1): DAGVTQSPTHLIKTRGQQVTLRCSPKSGHDTVSWYQQALGQGPQFIFQYYEEEERQRGNFPDRFSGHQFPNYSSELNVNALLLGDSALYLCASSRWAPNTEAFFGQGTRLTVV.

This chain joins TRBV10-2 and TRBJ2-1; no firm D call. V lost 0 bases and J lost 2, with 11 bases in between. From germline, CDR1 is WSHSY and CDR2 SAAADI. This CDR3 has 16 amino acids. CDR3 in amino acids: CASSESRNWAYNEQFF. In nucleotides, the CDR3 is TGCGCCAGCAGTGAGTCACGGAATTGGGCCTACAATGAGCAGTTCTTC.

The rearrangement uses TRBV4-1 and TRBJ2-7; 7 nucleotides match TRBD2. Germline V gives CDR1 MGHRA, CDR2 YSYEKL. CDR3 length: 16 residues. V shed 2 bases, J shed 2 bases, and the junction held 9 bases outside the gene matches. CDR3 nucleotides: TGCGCCAGCAGCCAAAAGTTACCTAGCGGCGCCTACGAGCAGTACTTC. Translated, it gives CASSQKLPSGAYEQYF.

The chain employs TRBV30 and TRBJ2-3; 7 nucleotides match TRBD1. V gave up 2 bases and J gave up 0 bases; unmatched junction bases: 2. The CDR3 has 14 residues. Looked up from germline, CDR1 is GTSNPN and CDR2 is SVGIG (reference sequence). CDR3 sequence reads: CAWSQGVSTDTQYF. The DNA for the CDR3 is TGTGCCTGGAGTCAGGGGGTAAGCACAGATACGCAGTATTTT.

DNA of the CDR3: TGTGCCAGTAGCGAGACAGGGGAAAAACTGTTTTTT. This gives the protein CASSETGEKLFF. The chain combines TRBV19 with TRBJ1-4; 7 nucleotides agree with TRBD1. There are 12 residues in the CDR3. Germline V gene data show CDR1 as LNHDA and CDR2 as SQIVND (reference sequence). Trimming took 6 bases from V and 8 from J; bases not matched to a gene: 3.

The chain links TRBV5-1 to TRBJ2-7, with D maybe TRBD2 (6 bases). The CDR3 is made up of 14 amino acids. In germline, CDR1 is SGHRS, CDR2 YFSETQ. Trimming cost V 0 bases and J 2 bases, with 9 bases left between them. CDR3 nucleotides: TGCGCCAGCAGCTTGGCCAGGGAGGCCTACGAGCAGTACTTC. It yields the protein CASSLAREAYEQYF.